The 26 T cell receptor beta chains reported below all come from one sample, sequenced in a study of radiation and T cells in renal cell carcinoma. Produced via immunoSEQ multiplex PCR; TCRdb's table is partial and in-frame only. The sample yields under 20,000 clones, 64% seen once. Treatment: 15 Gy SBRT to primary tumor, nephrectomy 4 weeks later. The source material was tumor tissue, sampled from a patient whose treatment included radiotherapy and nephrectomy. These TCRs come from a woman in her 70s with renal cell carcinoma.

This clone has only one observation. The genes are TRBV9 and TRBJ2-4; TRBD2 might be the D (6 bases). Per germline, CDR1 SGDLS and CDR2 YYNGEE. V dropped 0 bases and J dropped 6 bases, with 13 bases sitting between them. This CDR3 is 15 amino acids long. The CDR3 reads CASSVEGGMGNIQYF. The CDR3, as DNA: TGTGCCAGCAGCGTAGAGGGCGGGATGGGAAACATTCAGTACTTC.

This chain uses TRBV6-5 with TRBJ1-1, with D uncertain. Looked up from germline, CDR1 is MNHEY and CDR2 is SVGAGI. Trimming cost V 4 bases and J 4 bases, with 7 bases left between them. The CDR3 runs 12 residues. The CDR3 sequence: CASSLMGTEAFF. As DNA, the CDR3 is TGTGCCAGCAGTTTAATGGGCACTGAAGCTTTCTTT.

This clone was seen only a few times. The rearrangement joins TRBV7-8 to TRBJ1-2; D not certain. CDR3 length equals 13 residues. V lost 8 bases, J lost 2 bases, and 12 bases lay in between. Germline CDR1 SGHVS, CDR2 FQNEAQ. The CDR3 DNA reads TGTGCCAGCCAGAAGGGCCCGAACTATGGCTACACCTTC. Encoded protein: CASQKGPNYGYTF.

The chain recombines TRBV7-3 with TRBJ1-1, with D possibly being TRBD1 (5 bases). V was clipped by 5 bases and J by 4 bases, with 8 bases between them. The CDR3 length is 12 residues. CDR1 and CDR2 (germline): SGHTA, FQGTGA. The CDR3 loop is CASSGAGTEAFF. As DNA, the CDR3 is TGTGCCAGCAGCGGGGCGGGCACTGAAGCTTTCTTT. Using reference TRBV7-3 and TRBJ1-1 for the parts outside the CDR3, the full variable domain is GAGVSQTPSNKVTEKGKYVELRCDPISGHTALYWYRQSLGQGPEFLIYFQGTGAADDSGLPNDRFFAVRPEGSVSTLKIQRTERGDSAVYLCASSGAGTEAFFGQGTRLTVV.

The CDR3 nucleotides read TGTGCCAGCAGTGAAATCGGCAGGACTGAAGCTTTCTTT. It specifies CASSEIGRTEAFF. V is TRBV6-1 and J is TRBJ1-1, with unresolved D. Germline lookup yields CDR1 MNHNS and CDR2 SASEGT. Between the trimmed V and J ends, which lost 2 bases and 5 bases, there was a span of 9 bases. The CDR3 is 13 residues long.

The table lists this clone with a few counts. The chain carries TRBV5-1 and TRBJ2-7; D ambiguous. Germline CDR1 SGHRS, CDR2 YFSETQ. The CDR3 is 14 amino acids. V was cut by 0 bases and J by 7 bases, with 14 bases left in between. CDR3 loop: CASSLEPGLSEQYF. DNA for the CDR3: TGCGCCAGCAGCTTGGAGCCGGGTTTGAGTGAGCAGTACTTC.

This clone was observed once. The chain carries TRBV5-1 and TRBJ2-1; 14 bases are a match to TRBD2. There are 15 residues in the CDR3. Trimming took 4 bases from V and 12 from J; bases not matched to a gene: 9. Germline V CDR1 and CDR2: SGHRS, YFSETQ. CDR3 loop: CASSQTSGRAGGQFF. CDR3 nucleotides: TGCGCCAGCAGCCAGACTAGCGGGAGGGCCGGAGGGCAGTTCTTC. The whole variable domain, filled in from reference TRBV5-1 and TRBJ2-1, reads KAGVTQTPRYLIKTRGQQVTLSCSPISGHRSVSWYQQTPGQGLQFLFEYFSETQRNKGNFPGRFSGRQFSNSRSEMNVSTLELGDSALYLCASSQTSGRAGGQFFGPGTRLTVL.

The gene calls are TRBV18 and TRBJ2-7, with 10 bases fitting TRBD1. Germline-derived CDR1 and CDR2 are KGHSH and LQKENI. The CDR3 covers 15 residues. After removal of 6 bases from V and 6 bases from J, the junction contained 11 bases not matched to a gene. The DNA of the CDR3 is TGTGCCAGCTCTCTAAATACGGGACAGGGGACCGAGCAGTACTTC. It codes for CASSLNTGQGTEQYF. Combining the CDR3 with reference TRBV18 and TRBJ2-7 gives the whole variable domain NAGVMQNPRHLVRRRGQEARLRCSPMKGHSHVYWYRQLPEEGLKFMVYLQKENIIDESGMPKERFSAEFPKEGPSILRIQQVVRGDSAAYFCASSLNTGQGTEQYFGPGTRLTVT.

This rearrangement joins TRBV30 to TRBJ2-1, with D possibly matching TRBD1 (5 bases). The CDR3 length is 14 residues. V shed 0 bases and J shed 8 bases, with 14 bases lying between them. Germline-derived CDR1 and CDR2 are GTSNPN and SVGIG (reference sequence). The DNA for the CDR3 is TGTGCCTGGAGTGTCAACTCAGGGCCGGATGAGCAGTTCTTC. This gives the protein CAWSVNSGPDEQFF.

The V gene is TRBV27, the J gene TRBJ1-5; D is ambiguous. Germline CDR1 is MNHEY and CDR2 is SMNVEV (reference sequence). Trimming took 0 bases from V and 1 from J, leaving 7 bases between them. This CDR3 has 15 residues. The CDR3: CASSLSRVSNQPQHF. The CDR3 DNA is TGTGCCAGCAGTTTATCAAGGGTCAGCAATCAGCCCCAGCATTTT.

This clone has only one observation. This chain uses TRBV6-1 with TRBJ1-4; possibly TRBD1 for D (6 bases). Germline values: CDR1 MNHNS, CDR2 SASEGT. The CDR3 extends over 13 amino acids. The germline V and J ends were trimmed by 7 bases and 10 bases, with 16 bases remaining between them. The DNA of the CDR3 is TGTGCCAGCACGGCAGGGGCTAGGGGAAAACTGTTTTTT. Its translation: CASTAGARGKLFF.

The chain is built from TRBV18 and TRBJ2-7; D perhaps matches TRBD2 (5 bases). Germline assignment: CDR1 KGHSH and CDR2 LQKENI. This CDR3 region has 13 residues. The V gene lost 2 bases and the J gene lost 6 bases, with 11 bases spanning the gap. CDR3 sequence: CASSPGENSEQYF. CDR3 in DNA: TGTGCCAGCTCACCAGGGGAGAATAGCGAGCAGTACTTC.

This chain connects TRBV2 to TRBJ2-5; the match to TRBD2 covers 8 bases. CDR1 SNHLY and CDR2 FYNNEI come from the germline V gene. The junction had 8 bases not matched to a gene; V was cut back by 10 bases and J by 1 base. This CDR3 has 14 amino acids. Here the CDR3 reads CATQRGGAQETQYF. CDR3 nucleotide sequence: TGTGCCACCCAACGGGGGGGTGCCCAAGAGACCCAGTACTTC.

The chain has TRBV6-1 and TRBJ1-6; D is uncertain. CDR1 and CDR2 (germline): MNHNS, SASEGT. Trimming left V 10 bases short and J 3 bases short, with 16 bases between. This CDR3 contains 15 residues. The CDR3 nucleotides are TGTGCCACCGGGCCCGTTGAGCGCTATAATTCACCCCTCCACTTT. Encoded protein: CATGPVERYNSPLHF.

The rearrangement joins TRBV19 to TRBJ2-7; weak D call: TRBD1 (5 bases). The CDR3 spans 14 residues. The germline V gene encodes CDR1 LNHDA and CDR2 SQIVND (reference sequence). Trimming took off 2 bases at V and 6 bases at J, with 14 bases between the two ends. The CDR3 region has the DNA TGTGCCAGTAGTATACGTCAGGGCCTTGGCGAGCAGTACTTC. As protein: CASSIRQGLGEQYF.

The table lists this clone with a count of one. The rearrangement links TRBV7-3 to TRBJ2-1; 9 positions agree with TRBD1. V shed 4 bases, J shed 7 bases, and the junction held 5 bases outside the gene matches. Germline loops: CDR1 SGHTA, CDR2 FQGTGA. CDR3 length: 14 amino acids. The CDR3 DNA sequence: TGTGCCAGCAGCTCGGGACAGGGCGTGAATGAGCAGTTCTTC. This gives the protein CASSSGQGVNEQFF.

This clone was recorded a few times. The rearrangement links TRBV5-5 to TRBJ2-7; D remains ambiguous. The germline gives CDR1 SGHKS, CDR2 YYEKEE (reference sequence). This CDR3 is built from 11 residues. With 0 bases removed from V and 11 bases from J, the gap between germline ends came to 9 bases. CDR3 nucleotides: TGTGCCAGCAGCTTGGTTGATGGGGAGTACTTC. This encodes CASSLVDGEYF. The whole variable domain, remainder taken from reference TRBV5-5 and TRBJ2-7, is DAGVTQSPTHLIKTRGQQVTLRCSPISGHKSVSWYQQVLGQGPQFIFQYYEKEERGRGNFPDRFSARQFPNYSSELNVNALLLGDSALYLCASSLVDGEYFGPGTRLTVT.

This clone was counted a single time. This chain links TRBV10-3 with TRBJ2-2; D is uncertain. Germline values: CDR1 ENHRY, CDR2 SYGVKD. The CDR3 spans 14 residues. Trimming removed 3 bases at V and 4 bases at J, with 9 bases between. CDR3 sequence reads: CAISDRDLTGELFF. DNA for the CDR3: TGTGCCATCAGTGACCGCGACCTCACCGGGGAGCTGTTTTTT.

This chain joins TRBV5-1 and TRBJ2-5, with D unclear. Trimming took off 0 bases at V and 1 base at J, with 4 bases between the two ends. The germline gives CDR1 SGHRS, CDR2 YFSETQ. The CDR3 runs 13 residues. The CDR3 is CASSLGPQETQYF. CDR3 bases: TGCGCCAGCAGCTTGGGTCCCCAAGAGACCCAGTACTTC.

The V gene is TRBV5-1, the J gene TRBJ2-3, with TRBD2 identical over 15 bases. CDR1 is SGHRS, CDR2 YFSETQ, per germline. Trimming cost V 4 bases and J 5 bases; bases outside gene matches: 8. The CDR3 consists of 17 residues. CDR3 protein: CASSDGLAGGQLDTQYF. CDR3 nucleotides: TGCGCCAGCAGCGATGGACTAGCGGGGGGGCAGTTAGATACGCAGTATTTT.

CDR3 in amino acids: CSVLFVDDHEKLFF. The DNA of the CDR3 is TGCAGCGTCCTCTTTGTGGACGACCATGAAAAACTGTTTTTT. The chain couples TRBV29-1 to TRBJ1-4; no clear D gene. Germline values: CDR1 SQVTM, CDR2 ANQGSEA. The ends were cut back, 6 bases at V and 6 bases at J, with 17 bases in the middle. The CDR3 contains 14 residues. Using reference TRBV29-1 and TRBJ1-4 for the parts outside the CDR3, the full variable domain is SAVISQKPSRDICQRGTSLTIQCQVDSQVTMMFWYRQQPGQSLTLIATANQGSEATYESGFVIDKFPISRPNLTFSTLTVSNMSPEDSSIYLCSVLFVDDHEKLFFGSGTQLSVL.

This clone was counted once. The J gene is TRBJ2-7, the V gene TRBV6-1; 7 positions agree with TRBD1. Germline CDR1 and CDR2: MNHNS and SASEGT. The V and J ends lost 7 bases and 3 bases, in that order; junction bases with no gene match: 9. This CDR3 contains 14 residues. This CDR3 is CASTTQDRDYEQYF. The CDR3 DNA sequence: TGTGCCAGCACCACCCAAGACAGGGACTACGAGCAGTACTTC.

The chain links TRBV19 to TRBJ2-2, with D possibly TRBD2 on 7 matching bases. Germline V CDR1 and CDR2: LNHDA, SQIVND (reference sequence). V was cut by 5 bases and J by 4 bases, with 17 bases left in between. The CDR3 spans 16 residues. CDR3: CASSFRGGRGTGELFF. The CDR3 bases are TGTGCCAGTAGTTTCCGAGGGGGGAGGGGCACCGGGGAGCTGTTTTTT.

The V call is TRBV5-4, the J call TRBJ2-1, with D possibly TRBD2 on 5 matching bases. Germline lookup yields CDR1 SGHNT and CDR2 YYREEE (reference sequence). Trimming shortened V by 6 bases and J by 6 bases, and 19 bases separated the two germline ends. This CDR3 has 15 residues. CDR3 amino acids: CASMEDVNRGNEQFF. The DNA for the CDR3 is TGTGCCAGCATGGAGGATGTCAATCGGGGCAATGAGCAGTTCTTC.

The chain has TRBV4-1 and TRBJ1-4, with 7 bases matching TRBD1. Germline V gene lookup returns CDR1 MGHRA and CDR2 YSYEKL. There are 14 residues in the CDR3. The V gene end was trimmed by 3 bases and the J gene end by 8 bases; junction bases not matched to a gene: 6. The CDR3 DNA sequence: TGCGCCAGCAGCCAGCCGGGACAGAGGGAAAAACTGTTTTTT. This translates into CASSQPGQREKLFF.

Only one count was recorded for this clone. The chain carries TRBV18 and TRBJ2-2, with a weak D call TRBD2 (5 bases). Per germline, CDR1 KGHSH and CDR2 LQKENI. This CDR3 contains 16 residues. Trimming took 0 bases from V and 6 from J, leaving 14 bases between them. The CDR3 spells CASSPPANRGSGELFF. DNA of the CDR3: TGTGCCAGCTCACCACCGGCAAACAGAGGGTCCGGGGAGCTGTTTTTT. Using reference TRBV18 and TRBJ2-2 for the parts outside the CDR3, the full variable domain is NAGVMQNPRHLVRRRGQEARLRCSPMKGHSHVYWYRQLPEEGLKFMVYLQKENIIDESGMPKERFSAEFPKEGPSILRIQQVVRGDSAAYFCASSPPANRGSGELFFGEGSRLTVL.